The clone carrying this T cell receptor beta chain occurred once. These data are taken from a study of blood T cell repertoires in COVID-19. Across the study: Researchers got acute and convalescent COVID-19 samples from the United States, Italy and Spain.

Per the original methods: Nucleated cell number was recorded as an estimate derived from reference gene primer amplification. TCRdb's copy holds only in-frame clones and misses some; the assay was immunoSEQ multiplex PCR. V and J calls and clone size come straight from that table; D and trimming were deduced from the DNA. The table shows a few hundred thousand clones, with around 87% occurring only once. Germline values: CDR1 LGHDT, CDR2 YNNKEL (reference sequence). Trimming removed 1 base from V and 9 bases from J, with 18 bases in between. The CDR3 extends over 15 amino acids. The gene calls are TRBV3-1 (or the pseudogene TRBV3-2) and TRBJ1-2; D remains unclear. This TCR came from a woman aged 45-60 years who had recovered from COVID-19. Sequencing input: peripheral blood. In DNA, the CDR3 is TGTGCCAGCAGCCAAGGGGTGACGGAGGGAAGGCGCTACACCTTC. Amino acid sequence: CASSQGVTEGRRYTF.